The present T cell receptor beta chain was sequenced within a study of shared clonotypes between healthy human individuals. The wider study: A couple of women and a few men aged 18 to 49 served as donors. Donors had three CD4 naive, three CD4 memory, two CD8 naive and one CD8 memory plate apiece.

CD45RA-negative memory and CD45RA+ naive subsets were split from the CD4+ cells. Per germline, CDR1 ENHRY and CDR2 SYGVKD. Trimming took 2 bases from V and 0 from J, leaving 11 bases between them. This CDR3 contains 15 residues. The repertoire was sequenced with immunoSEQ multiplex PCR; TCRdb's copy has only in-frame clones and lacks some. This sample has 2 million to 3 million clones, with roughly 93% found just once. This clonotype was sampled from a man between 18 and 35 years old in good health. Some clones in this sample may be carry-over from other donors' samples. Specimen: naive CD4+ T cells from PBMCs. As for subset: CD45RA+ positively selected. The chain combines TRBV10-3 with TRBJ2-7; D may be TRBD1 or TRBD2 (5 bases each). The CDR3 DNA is TGTGCCATCAGTGAGCCGGGACGGAACTCCTACGAGCAGTACTTC. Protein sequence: CAISEPGRNSYEQYF.